The 28 T cell receptor beta chains in this list originate from one sample, sequenced in a study of OX40 agonist ivuxolimab in advanced cancers. The protocol was immunoSEQ multiplex PCR, while the TCRdb copy is restricted to in-frame clones and leaves out a portion. This table has approximately 100,000 clones, about 90% appearing once. Sequencing used CD4+ or CD8+ T cells sorted from blood, obtained in a trial of the OX40 agonist ivuxolimab. All receptors derive from an adult with an advanced solid tumor such as melanoma, head and neck, liver or kidney cancer.

The V gene is TRBV2, the J gene TRBJ1-4; D call uncertain. Germline lookup yields CDR1 SNHLY and CDR2 FYNNEI. This CDR3 region has 14 residues. V was trimmed by 8 bases and J by 4 bases, leaving 14 bases between them. CDR3 sequence (DNA): TGTGCCAGCGTCGTAAGTGAATTTAATGAAAAACTGTTTTTT. Translating it yields CASVVSEFNEKLFF.

This chain links TRBV2 with TRBJ2-2; 11 bases are shared with TRBD1. In germline, CDR1 is SNHLY, CDR2 FYNNEI. The CDR3 has 15 residues. V shed 7 bases and J 4 bases; nucleotides not matched to a gene: 5. CDR3 residues: CASTGQGAGTGELFF. CDR3 bases: TGTGCCAGCACCGGACAGGGGGCCGGCACCGGGGAGCTGTTTTTT. The entire variable domain, with the rest obtained from reference TRBV2 and TRBJ2-2, is as follows: EPEVTQTPSHQVTQMGQEVILRCVPISNHLYFYWYRQILGQKVEFLVSFYNNEISEKSEIFDDQFSVERPDGSNFTLKIRSTKLEDSAMYFCASTGQGAGTGELFFGEGSRLTVL.

The chain has TRBV7-9 and TRBJ1-1; possibly TRBD1 for D (6 bases). The V end lost 5 bases, the J end lost 7 bases, and 14 bases lay between the germline ends. There are 13 residues in the CDR3. Per germline, CDR1 SEHNR and CDR2 FQNEAQ (reference sequence). The CDR3 reads CASSPQGSFEAFF. CDR3 coding DNA: TGTGCCAGCAGCCCGCAGGGGTCCTTTGAAGCTTTCTTT.

The chain combines TRBV5-4 with TRBJ2-5; possible D gene TRBD2, 6 bases. The CDR3 runs to 12 residues. CDR1 is SGHNT, CDR2 YYREEE, per germline (reference sequence). V was clipped by 10 bases and J by 2 bases, with 12 bases between them. In DNA form, the CDR3 reads TGTGCCTCAACGACTAGACAAGAGACCCAGTACTTC. This codes for CASTTRQETQYF.

The chain links TRBV9 to TRBJ2-1; 11 bases fit TRBD2. CDR3 length: 16 amino acids. CDR1 and CDR2 (germline): SGDLS, YYNGEE. The trim removed 0 bases at V and 10 bases at J, leaving 9 bases unmatched. The CDR3 coding sequence is TGTGCCAGCAGCGTAGCGTTAGCGGGAGGGCCTGGGGAGCAGTTCTTC. The encoded protein is CASSVALAGGPGEQFF.

The CDR3 loop is CASSVGVGLYEQYF. As DNA, the CDR3 is TGTGCCAGCAGCGTAGGCGTTGGCCTCTACGAGCAGTACTTC. The chain has TRBV9 and TRBJ2-5, with D uncertain. The J call is uncertain, as TRBJ2-7 better fits the DNA end. Germline V lookup: CDR1 SGDLS, CDR2 YYNGEE. The CDR3 consists of 14 residues.

This chain links TRBV9 with TRBJ1-4; D is unclear. Trimming stripped 0 bases from V and 8 bases from J, with 17 bases between. Germline CDR1 and CDR2: SGDLS and YYNGEE. The CDR3 is 16 amino acids. CDR3 coding DNA: TGTGCCAGCAGCGTAGGTGCGGCCGAAATAGGGGAAAAACTGTTTTTT. It is translated as CASSVGAAEIGEKLFF. The full variable domain, its missing parts supplied by reference TRBV9 and TRBJ1-4, is DSGVTQTPKHLITATGQRVTLRCSPRSGDLSVYWYQQSLDQGLQFLIQYYNGEERAKGNILERFSAQQFPDLHSELNLSSLELGDSALYFCASSVGAAEIGEKLFFGSGTQLSVL.

The V gene is TRBV15, the J gene TRBJ2-1; 8 positions agree with TRBD2. Germline V gene sequence: CDR1 LNHNV, CDR2 YYDKDF (reference sequence). Unmatched junction bases numbered 7, after V lost 0 bases and J lost 9 bases. The CDR3 loop spans 15 amino acids. For the CDR3, the DNA is TGTGCCACCAGCAGAGATTTAGCGGGAAACGGTGAGCAGTTCTTC. Amino acids: CATSRDLAGNGEQFF.

The rearrangement joins TRBV10-1 to TRBJ2-3, with D possibly matching TRBD1 (5 bases). This CDR3 contains 13 residues. Germline CDR1 and CDR2: WNHNN and SYGVQD (reference sequence). V was cut by 5 bases and J by 6 bases, with 12 bases left in between. The CDR3 loop is CASSQQVSDTQYF. CDR3 DNA sequence: TGCGCCAGCAGTCAACAGGTCTCGGATACGCAGTATTTT.

The chain recombines TRBV18 with TRBJ1-1; TRBD1 matches at 10 bases. Germline loops: CDR1 KGHSH, CDR2 LQKENI. This CDR3 is built from 16 residues. The V gene end was trimmed by 5 bases and the J gene end by 0 bases; junction bases not matched to a gene: 6. As DNA, the CDR3 is TGTGCCAGCTCAGCCGGGACAGGGGAAATGAACACTGAAGCTTTCTTT. Protein product: CASSAGTGEMNTEAFF. Full variable domain (remainder filled in from reference TRBV18 and TRBJ1-1): NAGVMQNPRHLVRRRGQEARLRCSPMKGHSHVYWYRQLPEEGLKFMVYLQKENIIDESGMPKERFSAEFPKEGPSILRIQQVVRGDSAAYFCASSAGTGEMNTEAFFGQGTRLTVV.

For the CDR3, the DNA is TGTGCCAGCCGAAGACAGGGGTCGAACACTGAAGCTTTCTTT. It encodes CASRRQGSNTEAFF. The V gene is TRBV6-1, the J gene TRBJ1-1, with 8 bases aligning to TRBD1. CDR1 and CDR2 from the germline V gene are MNHNS and SASEGT. The CDR3 extends over 14 amino acids. The J segment lost 1 base and the V segment lost 8 bases, leaving 6 bases of the junction unmatched.

This chain connects TRBV6-5 to TRBJ2-2; 9 nucleotides match TRBD1. This CDR3 region has 15 residues. Losses at the gene ends were 5 bases for V and 6 bases for J; bases not matched to a gene: 7. The germline gives CDR1 MNHEY, CDR2 SVGAGI. CDR3 region: CASSARTGAAGELFF. The CDR3 region has the DNA TGTGCCAGCAGTGCCCGGACAGGGGCGGCCGGGGAGCTGTTTTTT.

The chain recombines TRBV6-1 with TRBJ2-1; the D gene is possibly TRBD1 (6 bases). The CDR3 runs 14 residues. V lost 6 bases and J lost 7, with 16 bases in between. Germline assignment: CDR1 MNHNS and CDR2 SASEGT. In nucleotides, the CDR3 is TGTGCCAGCAGCCTACAGGGTGGATTAAATGAGCAGTTCTTC. Translated: CASSLQGGLNEQFF.

The chain combines TRBV6-6 with TRBJ1-1; perhaps TRBD1 as D (5 bases). The CDR3 is made up of 12 amino acids. Looked up from germline, CDR1 is MNHNY and CDR2 is SVGAGI (reference sequence). Trimming stripped 6 bases from V and 7 bases from J, with 12 bases between. The CDR3 protein is CASSQGEYEAFF. The DNA for the CDR3 is TGTGCCAGCAGCCAGGGAGAGTATGAAGCTTTCTTT.

V usage is TRBV7-2 and J usage is TRBJ2-1; TRBD2 aligns across 12 bases. This CDR3 has 14 residues. V shed 5 bases and J 12 bases; nucleotides not matched to a gene: 8. Germline V gene lookup returns CDR1 SGHTA and CDR2 FQGNSA. The CDR3 DNA reads TGTGCCAGCAGCCAAGGACTAGCGGGATCGTCGCAGTTCTTC. Its protein product is CASSQGLAGSSQFF.

CDR3 sequence (DNA): TGTGCCAGCAGTACGGGACGGGTGAACACTGAAGCTTTCTTT. Its protein product is CASSTGRVNTEAFF. This chain uses TRBV6-5 with TRBJ1-1; possible D gene TRBD1, 5 bases. V lost 5 bases and J 0 bases, leaving 10 bases between the germline ends. Germline assignment: CDR1 MNHEY and CDR2 SVGAGI. The CDR3 totals 14 residues.

This chain links TRBV7-9 with TRBJ2-2, with 12 positions matching TRBD2. There are 14 residues in the CDR3. The J segment lost 7 bases and the V segment lost 8 bases, leaving 5 bases of the junction unmatched. Germline V gene data show CDR1 as SEHNR and CDR2 as FQNEAQ (reference sequence). CDR3 loop: CASEKTSGSGELFF. The CDR3 nucleotides are TGTGCCAGCGAGAAGACTAGCGGGAGCGGGGAGCTGTTTTTT.

The chain employs TRBV7-8 and TRBJ1-3; D might be TRBD1 (5 bases). The CDR3 has 16 amino acids. V was shortened by 5 bases and J by 0 bases, with 14 bases between the two germline ends. The germline V gene encodes CDR1 SGHVS and CDR2 FQNEAQ. Here the CDR3 DNA reads TGTGCCAGCAGCATCGACTTGGGGCGCTCTGGAAACACCATATATTTT. As protein: CASSIDLGRSGNTIYF.

The V and J genes are TRBV7-3 and TRBJ2-1; D is uncertain. Trimming shortened V by 3 bases and J by 6 bases, and 9 bases separated the two germline ends. Looked up from germline, CDR1 is SGHTA and CDR2 is FQGTGA. This CDR3 has 13 residues. The CDR3 DNA is TGTGCCAGCAGCTTTGGGATCCGCAATGAGCAGTTCTTC. Protein product: CASSFGIRNEQFF.

The chain combines TRBV7-3 with TRBJ1-5, with unresolved D. V lost 1 base and J 0 bases, leaving 13 bases between the germline ends. The CDR3 extends over 17 amino acids. Germline V gene sequence: CDR1 SGHTA, CDR2 FQGTGA. The CDR3 loop is CASSLNEASGSNQPQHF. Written as DNA, the CDR3 is TGTGCCAGCAGCTTAAATGAGGCCTCTGGTAGCAATCAGCCCCAGCATTTT.

The chain couples TRBV14 to TRBJ1-6; D gene ambiguous. Germline V gene data show CDR1 as SGHDN and CDR2 as FVKESK. This CDR3 contains 17 residues. The ends were cut back, 0 bases at V and 7 bases at J, with 16 bases in the middle. CDR3 amino acids: CASSQDTGALKNSPLHF. The CDR3 nucleotides read TGTGCCAGCAGCCAAGATACGGGCGCTTTGAAGAATTCACCCCTCCACTTT.

Only a few counts were recorded for this clone. The V and J genes are TRBV25-1 and TRBJ2-7, with 7 bases lining up with TRBD1. The CDR3 sequence is 14 residues long. Germline loops: CDR1 MGHDK, CDR2 SYGVNS. Trimming at V came to 3 bases and at J to 2 bases, leaving 4 bases not matched to a gene. The CDR3 coding sequence is TGTGCCAGCAGTGATCCAGGGGGTACCTACGAGCAGTACTTC. It codes for CASSDPGGTYEQYF.

The CDR3 is CASSLARDTYEQYF. Here the CDR3 DNA reads TGTGCCAGCAGCTTAGCCCGGGACACCTACGAGCAGTACTTC. This sequence joins TRBV7-9 and TRBJ2-7, with a weak D call TRBD1 (6 bases). The CDR3 loop spans 14 amino acids. Germline V gene sequence: CDR1 SEHNR, CDR2 FQNEAQ (reference sequence). V gave up 0 bases and J gave up 2 bases, with 8 bases separating them.

The table lists this clone with a count of one. CDR3 residues: CASRDLAGVGTDTQYF. The CDR3 DNA sequence: TGTGCCAGTAGGGACCTAGCGGGAGTTGGCACAGATACGCAGTATTTT. This chain connects TRBV19 to TRBJ2-3, with 10 bases identical to TRBD2. CDR3 length equals 16 residues. The J segment lost 1 base and the V segment lost 6 bases, leaving 7 bases of the junction unmatched. The germline V gene encodes CDR1 LNHDA and CDR2 SQIVND (reference sequence).

This chain joins TRBV9 and TRBJ2-3; TRBD2 is a possible D gene (5 bases). Between the trimmed V and J ends, which lost 2 bases and 1 base, there was a span of 8 bases. This CDR3 contains 14 residues. The germline CDR1 and CDR2 sequences are SGDLS and YYNGEE. CDR3 sequence (DNA): TGTGCCAGCAGCGTTGATAGCGGCACAGATACGCAGTATTTT. It yields the protein CASSVDSGTDTQYF.

This chain links TRBV6-6 with TRBJ2-7; D is perhaps TRBD2 (6 bases). Deletions cut 5 bases from V and 7 bases from J, with 15 bases between. The germline gives CDR1 MNHNY, CDR2 SVGAGI (reference sequence). CDR3 length: 13 amino acids. The CDR3 DNA reads as TGTGCCAGCAGTCTCCTCGGGGGAAGGGAGCAGTACTTC. Protein product: CASSLLGGREQYF.

The genes are TRBV25-1 and TRBJ1-2; D remains ambiguous. The CDR3 covers 11 residues. V was cut by 1 base and J by 7 bases, with 4 bases left in between. Germline assignment: CDR1 MGHDK and CDR2 SYGVNS. In DNA, the CDR3 is TGTGCCAGCAGTGAATCCTCTGGCTACACCTTC. Residues: CASSESSGYTF.

The J gene is TRBJ2-6, the V gene TRBV9, with TRBD1 as a possible D gene (6 bases). V was cut by 3 bases and J by 2 bases, with 9 bases left in between. CDR3 length equals 15 residues. CDR1 SGDLS and CDR2 YYNGEE come from the germline V gene. This CDR3 is CASSARGTGANVLTF. CDR3 nucleotide sequence: TGTGCCAGCAGCGCCAGGGGCACTGGGGCCAACGTCCTGACTTTC.